Listed below are T cell receptor beta chains from one sample, sequenced in a study of technical replicates of blood from several donors. TCRdb's table, derived via immunoSEQ multiplex PCR, lists solely in-frame clones and lacks some. This sample has tens of thousands of clones, with over 95% found just once. Sequencing was performed on T cells isolated from PBMCs. The receptors shown here come from a human donor in good health. The CDR3 runs from the conserved cysteine through the conserved F or W. A D gene is named only where the DNA matches it firmly.

d_call cdr3_length v_call cdr3_aa
TRBD1 12 TRBV30 CAWTDRVDTQYF
TRBD2 14 TRBV7-6 CASSRGLELNEQFF
NA 14 TRBV14 CASSQEDYIYEQYF
NA 12 TRBV6-5 CASRGPGNTIYF
NA 14 TRBV27 CASSLAGLGTEAFF
NA 13 TRBV11-2 CASRKGLIYEQYF
TRBD1 16 TRBV7-2 CASSLVPQGGNQPQHF
TRBD2 14 TRBV29-1 CSVEGREGLYEQYF
NA 14 TRBV6-5 CASGGGIQGNEAFF
NA 13 TRBV7-7 CASSLRENTEAFF
NA 12 TRBV10-3 CAISGSAQPQHF
NA 13 TRBV4-1 CASSQVSGETQYF
TRBD1 14 TRBV10-2 CASSEQGAYNEQFF
NA 14 TRBV10-3 CAASKDIDDYGYTF
TRBD2 15 TRBV5-4 CASSLVAGGTYEQYF
TRBD1 16 TRBV7-3 CASSVRGTGGHNEQFF